This passage covers 23 T cell receptor beta chains from one sample sequenced in a study of T cells after posttransplantation cyclophosphamide. Sequencing used immunoSEQ multiplex PCR; TCRdb keeps in-frame clones, though not all of them. The sample shows about 21,000 clones, around 98% of them seen only once. Sequences were obtained from naive CD8+ T cells sorted from PBMCs. These receptors all stem from a man aged 35 to 55 in good health, CMV-negative, and a related stem cell transplant donor.

V gene TRBV5-5 combines with J gene TRBJ2-5; 9 positions match TRBD2. Germline V lookup: CDR1 SGHKS, CDR2 YYEKEE (reference sequence). J lost 5 bases, V lost 0 bases, and 11 bases had no gene match. This CDR3 comprises 17 residues. In DNA, the CDR3 is TGTGCCAGCAGCTTGGGGTACGGGGCGGGAGGGCCGGAGACCCAGTACTTC. It translates to CASSLGYGAGGPETQYF.

V is TRBV5-1 and J is TRBJ1-3; a weak D match, TRBD1 (6 bases). Trimming removed 4 bases from V and 0 bases from J, with 11 bases in between. The CDR3 consists of 15 residues. Germline lookup yields CDR1 SGHRS and CDR2 YFSETQ. The CDR3 spells CASSLGQSSGNTIYF. The CDR3 coding sequence is TGCGCCAGCAGCCTCGGACAGAGCTCTGGAAACACCATATATTTT.

CDR3 loop: CASSVAGPATEAFF. CDR3 bases: TGTGCCAGCAGCGTAGCAGGGCCGGCCACTGAAGCTTTCTTT. V gene TRBV9 combines with J gene TRBJ1-1, with D maybe TRBD1 (5 bases). The CDR3 extends over 14 amino acids. Trimming pared 0 bases from V and 4 bases from J, leaving 10 bases between. Germline lookup yields CDR1 SGDLS and CDR2 YYNGEE.

V and J are TRBV23-1 and TRBJ2-1, with D perhaps TRBD1 (6 bases). TRBV23-1 is sorted into the ORF group, with uncertain function. The V gene lost 0 bases and the J gene lost 6 bases, with 15 bases spanning the gap. The CDR3 is made up of 16 amino acids. The CDR3 loop reads CASSQSTGTHVNEQFF. CDR3 bases: TGCGCCAGCAGTCAATCGACAGGTACCCACGTCAATGAGCAGTTCTTC.

The J gene is TRBJ2-1, the V gene TRBV27; D is possibly TRBD2 (5 bases). Germline V gene lookup returns CDR1 MNHEY and CDR2 SMNVEV (reference sequence). V dropped 0 bases and J dropped 5 bases, with 14 bases sitting between them. The CDR3 is 16 residues long. The CDR3 DNA reads TGTGCCAGCAGTTTATCGCTCCGGGAATGGGACAATGAGCAGTTCTTC. Encoded protein: CASSLSLREWDNEQFF.

On this clone itself: The junction shows a germline mismatch at one end, possibly a read error. The chain employs TRBV7-6 and TRBJ1-1; D gene ambiguous. CDR1 and CDR2 from the germline V gene are SGHVS and FNYEAQ. This CDR3 has 14 residues. The DNA of the CDR3 is TGTGCCAGCAGCTTAGGTTACTCGAACGCTGAAGCTTTCTTT. Its translation is CASSLGYSNAEAFF.

V is TRBV2 and J is TRBJ2-7; TRBD1 agrees at 7 bases. Germline loops: CDR1 SNHLY, CDR2 FYNNEI. The CDR3 covers 14 residues. The J segment lost 4 bases and the V segment lost 4 bases, leaving 7 bases of the junction unmatched. The CDR3 DNA follows: TGTGCCAGCAGTGGGGACAGAGAGTTATACGAGCAGTACTTC. Its translation: CASSGDRELYEQYF.

The genes are TRBV29-1 and TRBJ2-7, with 7 bases that match TRBD1. The CDR3 extends over 15 amino acids. Looked up from germline, CDR1 is SQVTM and CDR2 is ANQGSEA. V was clipped by 7 bases and J by 2 bases; unmatched bases: 14. The CDR3 sequence: CSASGRPGQPYEQYF. The CDR3, as DNA: TGCAGCGCCTCAGGTAGACCGGGACAGCCCTACGAGCAGTACTTC.

The chain uses TRBV6-5 and TRBJ1-1; perhaps TRBD1 as D (5 bases). The CDR3 is 10 amino acids. The germline CDR1 and CDR2 sequences are MNHEY and SVGAGI. The V and J ends lost 7 bases and 8 bases respectively, with 8 bases between them. CDR3 nucleotide sequence: TGTGCCAGCATTCGGACAGAAGCTTTCTTT. Its protein product is CASIRTEAFF.

The rearrangement links TRBV13 to TRBJ2-6; weak D call: TRBD1 (6 bases). The CDR3 has 15 amino acids. The germline CDR1 and CDR2 sequences are PRHDT and FYEKMQ (reference sequence). V shed 4 bases and J shed 2 bases, with 9 bases lying between them. CDR3 in amino acids: CASSSPGAGANVLTF. The CDR3 DNA sequence: TGTGCCAGCAGCTCCCCAGGGGCTGGGGCCAACGTCCTGACTTTC.

The chain uses TRBV4-1 and TRBJ2-3; 8 nucleotides line up with TRBD2. Germline lookup yields CDR1 MGHRA and CDR2 YSYEKL. The CDR3 contains 18 residues. After removal of 3 bases from V and 2 bases from J, the junction contained 13 bases not matched to a gene. Here the CDR3 DNA reads TGCGCCAGCAGCCACCATGGTCAGCGGGAGATCACCACAGATACGCAGTATTTT. Translating it yields CASSHHGQREITTDTQYF.

This clone appeared once. The chain employs TRBV5-1 and TRBJ2-1; D gene uncertain. CDR3 size: 14 residues. Trimming took off 0 bases at V and 7 bases at J, with 11 bases between the two ends. Germline V gives CDR1 SGHRS, CDR2 YFSETQ. CDR3 loop: CASSLALKLNEQFF. The DNA of the CDR3 is TGCGCCAGCAGCTTGGCTTTAAAACTGAATGAGCAGTTCTTC. The entire variable domain, with the rest obtained from reference TRBV5-1 and TRBJ2-1, is as follows: KAGVTQTPRYLIKTRGQQVTLSCSPISGHRSVSWYQQTPGQGLQFLFEYFSETQRNKGNFPGRFSGRQFSNSRSEMNVSTLELGDSALYLCASSLALKLNEQFFGPGTRLTVL.

The J gene is TRBJ2-5, the V gene TRBV6-1, with D maybe TRBD1 (5 bases). V gave up 4 bases and J gave up 2 bases, with 20 bases separating them. The CDR3 extends over 17 amino acids. CDR1 MNHNS and CDR2 SASEGT come from the germline V gene. This CDR3 reads CASSVIATVTIQETQYF. In DNA, the CDR3 is TGTGCCAGCAGTGTAATTGCGACAGTCACCATACAAGAGACCCAGTACTTC.

The chain links TRBV29-1 to TRBJ1-3, with unresolved D. This CDR3 has 14 amino acids. V gave up 4 bases and J gave up 0 bases, with 10 bases separating them. Germline V CDR1 and CDR2: SQVTM, ANQGSEA. CDR3: CSVGGGGSGNTIYF. CDR3 coding DNA: TGCAGCGTTGGCGGCGGCGGCTCTGGAAACACCATATATTTT.

The chain is built from TRBV27 and TRBJ1-2; perhaps TRBD1 as D (6 bases). Trimming stripped 5 bases from V and 7 bases from J, with 14 bases between. The CDR3 has 13 residues. Germline lookup yields CDR1 MNHEY and CDR2 SMNVEV (reference sequence). CDR3 sequence: CASSPDRLGGYTF. CDR3 DNA sequence: TGTGCCAGCAGTCCCGACAGGTTGGGTGGCTACACCTTC.

The chain combines TRBV27 with TRBJ2-5, with 8 bases that match TRBD2. Losses at the gene ends were 5 bases for V and 4 bases for J; bases not matched to a gene: 18. Germline CDR1 and CDR2: MNHEY and SMNVEV (reference sequence). The CDR3 spans 18 residues. The CDR3 region has the DNA TGTGCCAGCAGTGGCGGGATCGATCTGATCGGGGGGGGAGAGACCCAGTACTTC. Its protein product is CASSGGIDLIGGGETQYF.

This sequence joins TRBV5-8 and TRBJ2-1; D remains ambiguous. The germline CDR1 and CDR2 sequences are SGHTS and YDEGEE. The CDR3 spans 12 residues. V was shortened by 2 bases and J by 6 bases, with 6 bases between the two germline ends. The CDR3, as DNA: TGTGCCAGCAGCTTTACGGGCAATGAGCAGTTCTTC. Translation gives CASSFTGNEQFF.

This chain connects TRBV9 to TRBJ1-1; the D is unclear. The CDR3 has 18 residues. CDR1 is SGDLS, CDR2 YYNGEE, per germline. V lost 4 bases and J 0 bases, leaving 22 bases between the germline ends. In DNA, the CDR3 is TGTGCCAGCAGCTCATCGACACGCTCATCCCCACTGAACACTGAAGCTTTCTTT. This encodes CASSSSTRSSPLNTEAFF.

The chain combines TRBV27 with TRBJ2-1; perhaps TRBD2 as D (6 bases). The germline V gene encodes CDR1 MNHEY and CDR2 SMNVEV (reference sequence). The V end lost 6 bases, the J end lost 4 bases, and 10 bases lay between the germline ends. There are 13 residues in the CDR3. The CDR3 coding sequence is TGTGCCAGCAGGACCGGGAGATACAATGAGCAGTTCTTC. Residues: CASRTGRYNEQFF.

The chain uses TRBV2 and TRBJ1-5; D might be TRBD1 (5 bases). Trimming shortened V by 5 bases and J by 0 bases, and 5 bases separated the two germline ends. Germline V gene data show CDR1 as SNHLY and CDR2 as FYNNEI. This CDR3 is 13 amino acids long. The CDR3 reads CASSTGSNQPQHF. The CDR3 region has the DNA TGTGCCAGCAGTACAGGTAGCAATCAGCCCCAGCATTTT.

The chain employs TRBV21-1 and TRBJ2-7; the table names TRBD2, a call not compared with the DNA. TRBV21-1 is marked as a pseudogene. This CDR3 has 16 residues. This CDR3 is CASSKVVSGTSYEQYF. In DNA form, the CDR3 reads TGTGCCAGCAGCAAAGTCGTTAGCGGGACCTCCTACGAGCAGTACTTC.

The V and J genes are TRBV6-5 and TRBJ1-2, with D perhaps matching TRBD1 (5 bases). The CDR3 covers 15 residues. Looked up from germline, CDR1 is MNHEY and CDR2 is SVGAGI. V was cut by 0 bases and J by 1 base, with 9 bases left in between. The DNA of the CDR3 is TGTGCCAGCAGTTACTCGAGGACACTTAACTATGGCTACACCTTC. Its translation: CASSYSRTLNYGYTF.

The genes are TRBV11-2 and TRBJ2-5, with 11 nucleotides matching TRBD1. The CDR3 length is 14 residues. Germline loops: CDR1 SGHAT, CDR2 FQNNGV. With 3 bases clipped from V and 5 bases from J, the junction kept 2 bases outside the gene matches. The CDR3 here is CASSFGQGAETQYF. CDR3 DNA sequence: TGTGCCAGCAGCTTTGGACAGGGGGCCGAGACCCAGTACTTC. The variable domain in full, completed from reference TRBV11-2 and TRBJ2-5, reads EAGVAQSPRYKIIEKRQSVAFWCNPISGHATLYWYQQILGQGPKLLIQFQNNGVVDDSQLPKDRFSAERLKGVDSTLKIQPAKLEDSAVYLCASSFGQGAETQYFGPGTRLLVL.